This TCR beta chain was identified during a study of T cells in Graves' hyperthyroidism and ophthalmopathy. Study as a whole: Pretreatment peripheral blood was obtained at initial diagnosis.

TCR beta CDR3 regions were amplified from RNA. The TCR CDR3 first-round RT-PCR relied on the HTBI primer set. TCRdb fed the multiplex PCR reads into MiXCR, producing one record per CDR3 protein. Among approximately 740,000 distinct CDR3 sequences listed, about 14% were seen once. Hyperthyroidism patients were newly diagnosed, had disease duration under 2 months, and were aged 18 to 65 years. On this clonotype: What it recognizes is unknown.

Germline CDR1 reads SGHNT; CDR2 reads YYREEE (reference sequence). The length of the CDR3 is 15 residues. Trimming at V came to 4 bases and at J to 4 bases, leaving 6 bases not matched to a gene. Study results and limitations: From stable hyperthyroidism, ophthalmopathy was set apart by a 13 V-J model.

The V gene is TRBV5-4, the J gene TRBJ1-2; TRBD1 matches at 11 bases. The TCR comes from a young woman with Graves' hyperthyroidism. The sequencing sample was made of blood. The CDR3: CASSLKGTGGYGYTF. The DNA of the CDR3 is TGTGCCAGCAGCCTCAAAGGGACAGGGGGCTATGGCTACACCTTC.